The 2 T cell receptor beta chains given below trace back to one sample, sequenced in a study of blood T cell repertoires in COVID-19. The protocol was immunoSEQ multiplex PCR, while the TCRdb copy is restricted to in-frame clones and leaves out a portion. Of more than 110,000 clones in the sample, around 80% are singletons; the top ten hold approximately 6%. Input material: PBMCs or T cells enriched from blood (not recorded which). These receptors were obtained from a woman aged 45-65 years who had recovered from COVID-19.

This clone is labeled medium-sized. V usage is TRBV28 and J usage is TRBJ2-7; D possibly corresponds to TRBD1 (6 bases). Germline V CDR1 and CDR2: MDHEN, SYDVKM. The CDR3 is 13 residues long. V lost 5 bases, J lost 7 bases, and 15 bases lay in between. The CDR3 DNA is TGTGCCAGCAGTACCCCCGGGACATGGGAGCAGTACGTC. As protein: CASSTPGTWEQYV.

The rearrangement links TRBV5-1 to TRBJ1-2; possibly TRBD1 for D (6 bases). From germline, CDR1 is SGHRS and CDR2 YFSETQ. The CDR3 spans 16 residues. The V end was cut by 2 bases, the J end by 0 bases, with 14 bases between. This chain's CDR3 is CASSLRTVGANYGYTF. In DNA form, the CDR3 reads TGCGCCAGCAGCTTACGGACAGTCGGAGCTAACTATGGCTACACCTTC.